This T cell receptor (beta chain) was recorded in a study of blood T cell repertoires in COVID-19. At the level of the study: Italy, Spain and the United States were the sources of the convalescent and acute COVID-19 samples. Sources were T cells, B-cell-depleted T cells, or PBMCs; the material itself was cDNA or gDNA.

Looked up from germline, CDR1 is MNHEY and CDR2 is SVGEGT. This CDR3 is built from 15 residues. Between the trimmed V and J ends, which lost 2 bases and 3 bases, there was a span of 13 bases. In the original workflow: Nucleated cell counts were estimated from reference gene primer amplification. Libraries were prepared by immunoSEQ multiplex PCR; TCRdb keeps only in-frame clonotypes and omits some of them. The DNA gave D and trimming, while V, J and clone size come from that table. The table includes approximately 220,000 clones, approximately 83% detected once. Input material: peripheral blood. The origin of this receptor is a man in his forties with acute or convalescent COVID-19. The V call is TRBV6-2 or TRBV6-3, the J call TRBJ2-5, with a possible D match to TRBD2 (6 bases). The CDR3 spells CASSYIGTVEETQYF. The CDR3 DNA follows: TGTGCCAGCAGTTACATCGGGACTGTAGAAGAGACCCAGTACTTC.